The 12 T cell receptor beta chains below were found in one sample sequenced in a study of blood T cells in healthy people across ages. Next came a second PCR, run for about 6 to 12 cycles, which used a sample-barcoded 5' primer along with a J-beta primer mix. From the 5' RACE reads, TCRdb called clonotypes with MiXCR, one entry per CDR3 protein. The data show about 1.5 million distinct CDR3 sequences, with 42% seen just once and 7.9% held by the top ten. Sequenced material: blood. The receptors were sampled from a woman in her late teens or twenties in good health.

This chain links TRBV7-9 with TRBJ2-1; TRBD1 matches at 9 bases. J was trimmed by 5 bases and V by 5 bases; bases with no gene match: 7. CDR1 is SEHNR and CDR2 is FQNEAQ in the germline V gene (reference sequence). This CDR3 contains 15 residues. The CDR3, as DNA: TGTGCCAGCAGCCTCGGACAGGGGTCCCACAATGAGCAGTTCTTC. This encodes CASSLGQGSHNEQFF.

Turning to this clonotype: The junction and the germline gene differ at one end; a read error may be behind it. The chain combines TRBV5-6 with TRBJ2-5; 8 bases match TRBD2. The CDR3 sequence is 17 residues long. Germline V gives CDR1 SGHDT, CDR2 YYEEEE. The CDR3 region is CAGSHNVGGGLQETQYF. The CDR3 DNA reads as TGTGCCGGCAGCCACAACGTGGGCGGGGGGCTACAAGAGACCCAGTACTTC.

This clonotype came up a few times. In DNA form, the CDR3 reads TGTGCCAGCAGTTGGGGGGTTGGGGGAGCGTACGAGCAGTACTTC. Translated: CASSWGVGGAYEQYF. The chain joins TRBV12-3 or TRBV12-4 to TRBJ2-7, with D tentatively TRBD2 (6 bases). The CDR3 consists of 15 residues. Trimming left V 4 bases short and J 4 bases short, with 17 bases between.

This clonotype was detected only a few times. The chain uses TRBV6-1 and TRBJ1-5; D remains unclear. The CDR3 totals 15 residues. Trimming shortened V by 0 bases and J by 3 bases, and 9 bases separated the two germline ends. Germline V lookup: CDR1 MNHNS, CDR2 SASEGT. CDR3 residues: CASSEALSPNQPQHF. The CDR3 DNA follows: TGTGCCAGCAGTGAAGCGCTGTCGCCCAATCAGCCCCAGCATTTT.

This chain joins TRBV4-1 and TRBJ2-1, with 7 bases matching TRBD1. Trimming at V came to 3 bases and at J to 9 bases, leaving 5 bases not matched to a gene. CDR1 is MGHRA, CDR2 YSYEKL, per germline. The CDR3 covers 13 residues. In DNA form, the CDR3 reads TGCGCCAGCAGCCATATAGACAGGGCTGAGCAGTTCTTC. The encoded protein is CASSHIDRAEQFF.

The J gene is TRBJ1-2, the V gene TRBV18; D is ambiguous. CDR1 KGHSH and CDR2 LQKENI come from the germline V gene. V lost 2 bases and J lost 3, with 13 bases in between. The length of the CDR3 is 15 residues. The CDR3 DNA is TGTGCCAGCTCACCAGAGGGAGGGTCTTACTATGGCTACACCTTC. This gives the protein CASSPEGGSYYGYTF.

This sequence joins TRBV2 and TRBJ1-6; weak D call: TRBD1 (5 bases). CDR1 is SNHLY and CDR2 is FYNNEI in the germline V gene. Trimming pared 2 bases from V and 10 bases from J, leaving 15 bases between. The CDR3 length is 15 residues. The CDR3 loop is CASSERGSLVSPLHF. The CDR3 DNA reads TGTGCCAGCAGTGAAAGGGGCTCCTTAGTCTCACCCCTCCACTTT.

The chain links TRBV30 to TRBJ2-5; no reliable D call. CDR3 length: 11 residues. From germline, CDR1 is GTSNPN and CDR2 SVGIG (reference sequence). The V end was cut by 4 bases, the J end by 1 base, with 4 bases between. The CDR3 bases are TGTGCCTGGACTATCCAAGAGACCCAGTACTTC. It encodes CAWTIQETQYF.

The chain uses TRBV15 and TRBJ2-1; the D gene is possibly TRBD1 (6 bases). This CDR3 is 14 amino acids long. Germline V gives CDR1 LNHNV, CDR2 YYDKDF (reference sequence). Trimming cost V 2 bases and J 5 bases, with 10 bases left between them. CDR3 nucleotide sequence: TGTGCCACCAGCAGACAGGGGACAAACAATGAGCAGTTCTTC. Its translation is CATSRQGTNNEQFF. The variable domain in full, with the rest retrieved from reference TRBV15 and TRBJ2-1, is DAMVIQNPRYQVTQFGKPVTLSCSQTLNHNVMYWYQQKSSQAPKLLFHYYDKDFNNEADTPDNFQSRRPNTSFCFLDIRSPGLGDTAMYLCATSRQGTNNEQFFGPGTRLTVL.

This clonotype showed up just a few times. The CDR3 DNA reads TGTGCCAGCAGTCCCTGGGGTAGCGGGATGGCAGATACGCAGTATTTT. Translated: CASSPWGSGMADTQYF. The V gene is TRBV6-5, the J gene TRBJ2-3; 8 nucleotides match TRBD2. The V and J ends lost 5 bases and 4 bases, in that order; junction bases with no gene match: 11. The CDR3 has 16 amino acids. Germline CDR1 MNHEY, CDR2 SVGAGI.

This clonotype has a handful of counts. J is TRBJ2-3 and V is TRBV5-1; possible D gene TRBD2, 5 bases. The germline CDR1 and CDR2 sequences are SGHRS and YFSETQ. The CDR3 has 16 residues. V shed 0 bases and J shed 1 base, with 12 bases lying between them. CDR3 coding DNA: TGCGCCAGCAGCTTGGGAGATGGAGGCGGCACAGATACGCAGTATTTT. It specifies CASSLGDGGGTDTQYF.

This clonotype was recorded once. The CDR3 DNA is TGCAGTGCCAGGGCTTCGACGGACAACTATGGCTACACCTTC. Amino acids: CSARASTDNYGYTF. The V gene is TRBV20-1, the J gene TRBJ1-2; D possibly corresponds to TRBD1 (5 bases). V shed 6 bases and J shed 2 bases, with 16 bases lying between them. Germline CDR1 reads DFQATT; CDR2 reads SNEGSKA (reference sequence). This CDR3 spans 14 amino acids.